These 28 T cell receptor beta chains were sequenced from one sample in a study of shared clonotypes between healthy human individuals. Clones were sequenced by immunoSEQ multiplex PCR, and TCRdb holds only the in-frame ones, with some missing. The sample includes approximately 400,000 clones, about 96% of them seen just once. The sample taken for sequencing was memory CD8+ T cells sorted from blood. Subset indicated: CD45RO+ cells pooled with CCR7-negative TemRA cells. The receptors were gathered from a man aged 30-40 years in good health.

As to this clone: One end of the junction varies from germline; a read error may be responsible. This sequence joins TRBV7-7 and TRBJ1-5, with TRBD1 as a possible D gene (5 bases). This CDR3 is 13 amino acids long. Germline CDR1 SSHAT, CDR2 FNYEAQ (reference sequence). CDR3 sequence (DNA): TGTGCTAGCAGCACGGGACCTGATCAGCCCCAGCATTTT. It translates to CASSTGPDQPQHF.

V usage is TRBV10-3 and J usage is TRBJ2-3; 13 bases match TRBD2. Germline CDR1 and CDR2: ENHRY and SYGVKD. CDR3 length: 13 residues. J gave up 8 bases and V 4 bases, and 0 bases lay outside the gene matches. For the CDR3, the DNA is TGTGCCATCAGTGGGACTAGCGGGAGTACGCAGTATTTT. This codes for CAISGTSGSTQYF.

V and J are TRBV7-8 and TRBJ2-1, with TRBD2 matching over 7 bases. The junction had 11 bases not matched to a gene; V was cut back by 2 bases and J by 7 bases. This CDR3 spans 16 amino acids. Germline values: CDR1 SGHVS, CDR2 FQNEAQ. The CDR3 loop reads CASSLWVGGIGNEQFF. The CDR3 nucleotides are TGTGCCAGCAGCTTATGGGTGGGAGGGATAGGGAATGAGCAGTTCTTC. The full variable domain, its missing parts supplied by reference TRBV7-8 and TRBJ2-1, is GAGVSQSPRYKVAKRGQDVALRCDPISGHVSLFWYQQALGQGPEFLTYFQNEAQLDKSGLPSDRFFAERPEGSVSTLKIQRTQQEDSAVYLCASSLWVGGIGNEQFFGPGTRLTVL.

This chain connects TRBV10-2 to TRBJ2-2; 8 bases are a match to TRBD2. Trimming cost V 0 bases and J 0 bases; bases outside gene matches: 0. CDR3 length equals 16 residues. CDR1 WSHSY and CDR2 SAAADI come from the germline V gene. CDR3 DNA: TGCGCCAGCAGTGAGTCTAGCGGGGCGAACACCGGGGAGCTGTTTTTT. Amino acids: CASSESSGANTGELFF.

This clone was detected only once. The J gene is TRBJ2-4, the V gene TRBV19; no clear D. CDR1 LNHDA and CDR2 SQIVND come from the germline V gene (reference sequence). V was trimmed by 3 bases and J by 3 bases, leaving 21 bases between them. The CDR3 has 18 residues. The CDR3 region is CASSMDDVSTLVKNIQYF. CDR3 bases: TGTGCCAGTAGTATGGACGACGTCTCAACCCTTGTCAAAAACATTCAGTACTTC.

Worth noting for this clone: Other DNA sequences of this sample code for an identical CDR3. This chain connects TRBV18 to TRBJ2-5; no reliable D call. V lost 3 bases, J lost 1 base, and 6 bases lay in between. The CDR3 extends over 13 amino acids. Germline V CDR1 and CDR2: KGHSH, LQKENI. This CDR3 reads CASSPGFQETQYF. The CDR3 DNA is TGTGCCAGCTCACCGGGGTTCCAAGAGACCCAGTACTTC.

The rearrangement uses TRBV19 and TRBJ1-2; TRBD1 aligns across 9 bases. The CDR3 is 14 residues long. Trimming cost V 5 bases and J 7 bases; bases outside gene matches: 8. Per the germline V gene, CDR1 is LNHDA and CDR2 is SQIVND (reference sequence). CDR3 loop: CASSPLRDRVGYTF. In nucleotides, the CDR3 is TGTGCCAGTAGTCCACTCCGGGACAGGGTTGGCTACACCTTC.

The chain recombines TRBV27 with TRBJ2-5; TRBD2 might be the D (5 bases). CDR1 MNHEY and CDR2 SMNVEV come from the germline V gene (reference sequence). The V end lost 3 bases, the J end lost 7 bases, and 12 bases lay between the germline ends. The CDR3 runs 13 residues. The CDR3 sequence: CASSFLRDGTQYF. DNA of the CDR3: TGTGCCAGCAGTTTTCTGAGGGATGGGACCCAGTACTTC.

The rearrangement uses TRBV10-3 and TRBJ1-1; TRBD1 aligns across 10 bases. The trim removed 6 bases at V and 7 bases at J, leaving 8 bases unmatched. Germline assignment: CDR1 ENHRY and CDR2 SYGVKD. CDR3 length: 14 amino acids. As DNA, the CDR3 is TGTGCCATCAGCGAACCGGGACAGGGGATTGAAGCTTTCTTT. This sequence encodes CAISEPGQGIEAFF.

A word on this clone: The same CDR3 can be traced to other DNA sequences in this sample. V and J are TRBV27 and TRBJ2-7, with 9 bases identical to TRBD2. From germline, CDR1 is MNHEY and CDR2 SMNVEV (reference sequence). This CDR3 has 13 residues. V lost 2 bases to trimming and J lost 4 bases; unmatched junction nucleotides: 0. CDR3 sequence (DNA): TGTGCCAGCAGTTTAGCGGGAGGGTACGAGCAGTACTTC. It translates to CASSLAGGYEQYF.

The chain carries TRBV4-1 and TRBJ2-1; 7 bases are a match to TRBD2. The CDR3 is made up of 15 amino acids. CDR1 is MGHRA, CDR2 YSYEKL, per germline. With V trimmed by 4 bases and J by 2 bases, 5 bases remained unmatched. The CDR3 nucleotides are TGCGCCAGCAGCCCGACTAGCAGCCCCTACAATGAGCAGTTCTTC. Encoded protein: CASSPTSSPYNEQFF.

This chain joins TRBV7-9 and TRBJ1-2; 8 bases are shared with TRBD1. From germline, CDR1 is SEHNR and CDR2 FQNEAQ (reference sequence). The CDR3 spans 15 residues. With V trimmed by 3 bases and J by 1 base, 4 bases remained unmatched. For the CDR3, the DNA is TGTGCCAGCAGCTTCGACAGGGGCCTTAACTATGGCTACACCTTC. This gives the protein CASSFDRGLNYGYTF.

This chain joins TRBV6-1 and TRBJ2-3; D is perhaps TRBD1 or TRBD2 (5 bases each). V lost 4 bases, J lost 0 bases, and 11 bases lay in between. In germline, CDR1 is MNHNS, CDR2 SASEGT. This CDR3 contains 15 residues. The CDR3 loop is CASSGGTVSTDTQYF. CDR3 coding DNA: TGTGCCAGCAGTGGGGGGACGGTGAGCACAGATACGCAGTATTTT.

V is TRBV5-4 and J is TRBJ2-1; D unresolved. With 0 bases removed from V and 0 bases from J, the gap between germline ends came to 7 bases. The CDR3 extends over 15 amino acids. Germline values: CDR1 SGHNT, CDR2 YYREEE (reference sequence). CDR3 protein: CASSLGSFSYNEQFF. In nucleotides, the CDR3 is TGTGCCAGCAGCTTGGGGTCATTCTCCTACAATGAGCAGTTCTTC.

The genes are TRBV29-1 and TRBJ1-5, with D tentatively TRBD1 (6 bases). The germline V gene encodes CDR1 SQVTM and CDR2 ANQGSEA. Between the trimmed V and J ends, which lost 4 bases and 1 base, there was a span of 17 bases. CDR3 size: 16 residues. CDR3 protein: CSVAFGGRGSNQPQHF. In nucleotides, the CDR3 is TGCAGCGTTGCGTTTGGGGGCAGAGGAAGCAATCAGCCCCAGCATTTT.

The gene calls are TRBV7-9 and TRBJ1-4; perhaps TRBD1 as D (6 bases). Trimming shortened V by 1 base and J by 7 bases, and 7 bases separated the two germline ends. Germline values: CDR1 SEHNR, CDR2 FQNEAQ (reference sequence). The CDR3 extends over 13 amino acids. The CDR3: CASSLDRVEKLFF. CDR3 DNA sequence: TGTGCCAGCAGCTTAGACAGGGTTGAAAAACTGTTTTTT.

The sample holds one count of this clone. The CDR3 DNA reads TGTGCCAGCAGTTTAAGACAGGGAACTAATGAAAAACTGTTTTTT. This translates into CASSLRQGTNEKLFF. This sequence joins TRBV28 and TRBJ1-4; 7 nucleotides align to TRBD1. Germline CDR1 reads MDHEN; CDR2 reads SYDVKM. V trimming: 2 bases; J trimming: 1 base; junction bases outside the gene matches: 1. This CDR3 has 15 amino acids.

This CDR3 reads CASSQEDSNQPQHF. The CDR3 coding sequence is TGTGCCAGCAGCCAAGAGGACAGCAATCAGCCCCAGCATTTT. The V call is TRBV4-2, the J call TRBJ1-5; D unclear. Looked up from germline, CDR1 is LGHNA and CDR2 is YNFKEQ. This CDR3 contains 14 residues. V lost 0 bases and J 1 base, leaving 4 bases between the germline ends.

CDR3 DNA sequence: TGTGCCAGCAGCCAAGTCCGGGCCTATGGCTACACCTTC. This translates into CASSQVRAYGYTF. This sequence joins TRBV14 and TRBJ1-2, with D uncertain. This CDR3 region has 13 residues. Trimming left V 1 base short and J 4 bases short, with 7 bases between. The V gene's germline CDR1 is SGHDN and CDR2 FVKESK.

The chain carries TRBV5-1 and TRBJ1-2; a weak D match, TRBD1 (5 bases). The ends were cut back, 4 bases at V and 3 bases at J, with 10 bases in the middle. CDR1 and CDR2 (germline): SGHRS, YFSETQ. The CDR3 extends over 13 amino acids. CDR3 region: CASSTGTDYGYTF. The CDR3 bases are TGCGCCAGCAGCACCGGGACTGACTATGGCTACACCTTC.

The chain joins TRBV7-3 to TRBJ2-2; TRBD2 agrees at 7 bases. The CDR3 spans 18 residues. Germline-derived CDR1 and CDR2 are SGHTA and FQGTGA. V shed 5 bases, J shed 5 bases, and the junction held 17 bases outside the gene matches. The CDR3 reads CASSPLRFAGVRTGELFF. For the CDR3, the DNA is TGTGCCAGCAGCCCTCTTCGGTTCGCGGGAGTGAGGACCGGGGAGCTGTTTTTT.

V is TRBV5-4 and J is TRBJ2-7; the D gene could be TRBD1 or TRBD2 (5 bases each). The germline CDR1 and CDR2 sequences are SGHNT and YYREEE (reference sequence). V was shortened by 0 bases and J by 6 bases, with 13 bases between the two germline ends. The CDR3 runs 14 residues. The CDR3 loop is CASSLEGTPPEQYF. In nucleotides, the CDR3 is TGTGCCAGCAGCTTGGAAGGGACCCCCCCCGAGCAGTACTTC.

The chain couples TRBV29-1 to TRBJ2-7; TRBD2 matches 7 bases. The CDR3 covers 14 residues. Germline V gives CDR1 SQVTM, CDR2 ANQGSEA. V lost 3 bases to trimming and J lost 2 bases; unmatched junction nucleotides: 7. CDR3 in amino acids: CSVEGRESTYEQYF. The CDR3 nucleotides read TGCAGCGTTGAGGGGCGGGAGTCCACCTACGAGCAGTACTTC.

V is TRBV15 and J is TRBJ2-2; D is unclear. The CDR3 runs 11 residues. Between the trimmed V and J ends, which lost 1 base and 7 bases, there was a span of 1 base. CDR1 and CDR2 from the germline V gene are LNHNV and YYDKDF (reference sequence). The DNA of the CDR3 is TGTGCCACCAGCAGAGTCGGGGAGCTGTTTTTT. As protein: CATSRVGELFF.

The chain combines TRBV7-2 with TRBJ2-1, with unresolved D. The CDR3 loop spans 15 amino acids. V was cut by 1 base and J by 0 bases, with 7 bases left in between. Germline values: CDR1 SGHTA, CDR2 FQGNSA. CDR3 nucleotide sequence: TGTGCCAGCAGCTTAGGGATACCCTCCTACAATGAGCAGTTCTTC. Encoded protein: CASSLGIPSYNEQFF.

The chain carries TRBV30 and TRBJ1-2; D uncertain. The CDR3 consists of 13 residues. CDR1 is GTSNPN and CDR2 is SVGIG in the germline V gene (reference sequence). The V end lost 2 bases, the J end lost 5 bases, and 12 bases lay between the germline ends. The CDR3 protein is CAWSHSVRYGYTF. CDR3 in DNA: TGTGCCTGGAGTCATTCGGTTAGGTATGGCTACACCTTC.

The genes are TRBV30 and TRBJ1-1; 8 bases are shared with TRBD1. The germline gives CDR1 GTSNPN, CDR2 SVGIG (reference sequence). The V segment lost 5 bases and the J segment 4 bases; nucleotides outside the gene matches: 3. This CDR3 is 12 amino acids long. CDR3 sequence reads: CAWSDRATEAFF. CDR3 coding DNA: TGTGCCTGGTCGGACAGGGCCACTGAAGCTTTCTTT.

This clone was seen a single time. The chain recombines TRBV30 with TRBJ2-5; 9 bases map to TRBD2. The V and J ends lost 3 bases and 0 bases, in that order; junction bases with no gene match: 5. Germline V lookup: CDR1 GTSNPN, CDR2 SVGIG (reference sequence). The CDR3 length is 15 residues. CDR3 in amino acids: CAWSPLAGYQETQYF. In nucleotides, the CDR3 is TGTGCCTGGAGCCCGCTAGCGGGGTACCAAGAGACCCAGTACTTC.